One sample yielded the 25 T cell receptor beta chains listed below, sequenced in a study of CD8+CD57+ T cells in acquired aplastic anemia. Patients sequenced had flow cytometry evidence of CD8+CD57+ cell expansion. The TCR beta profiling, which covered VDJ combination and CDR3 sequence, was carried out using genomic DNA as the template. TCRdb redid the calling of the reads with MiXCR, one entry per CDR3 protein. Here the sample spans 200,000 or so distinct CDR3 sequences, under 55% being singletons. The source material was sorted CD4+, CD8+, or CD8+CD57+ T cells (not recorded which) from PBMCs. All receptors derive from a human donor with aplastic anemia.

The chain has TRBV24-1 and TRBJ2-1; a possible D gene is TRBD1 (6 bases). This CDR3 comprises 14 residues. Trimming pared 3 bases from V and 10 bases from J, leaving 15 bases between. CDR1 and CDR2 (germline): KGHDR, SFDVKD. The CDR3 DNA follows: TGTGCCACCAGTGATCCCTCCAGGGGTGGAGAGCAGTTCTTC. It encodes CATSDPSRGGEQFF.

In this sample, this clonotype turned up many times. V is TRBV7-9 and J is TRBJ1-1; D is perhaps TRBD1 (6 bases). Germline V gives CDR1 SEHNR, CDR2 FQNEAQ (reference sequence). Between the trimmed V and J ends, which lost 1 base and 5 bases, there was a span of 17 bases. This CDR3 is 16 amino acids long. CDR3 coding DNA: TGTGCCAGCAGCTTAGAAGGGGGACTACCGGGAACTGAAGCTTTCTTT. This encodes CASSLEGGLPGTEAFF.

V gene TRBV29-1 combines with J gene TRBJ1-5; a weak D match, TRBD1 (6 bases). Per germline, CDR1 SQVTM and CDR2 ANQGSEA. The CDR3 contains 14 residues. V was clipped by 5 bases and J by 6 bases, with 17 bases between them. The CDR3 loop reads CSVTRDIDPQPQHF. The CDR3 DNA sequence: TGCAGCGTTACCCGGGACATTGACCCTCAGCCCCAGCATTTT.

This clonotype showed up just once. This chain joins TRBV24-1 and TRBJ1-5, with D possibly being TRBD1 (5 bases). This CDR3 region has 14 residues. The germline CDR1 and CDR2 sequences are KGHDR and SFDVKD. Trimming cost V 6 bases and J 3 bases, with 11 bases left between them. The CDR3, as DNA: TGTGCCACCAGTCCCCCAGGGCCCAATCAGCCCCAGCATTTT. Translation: CATSPPGPNQPQHF.

This clonotype showed up just a few times. The V gene is TRBV6-1, the J gene TRBJ2-3; D possibly corresponds to TRBD1 (5 bases). Germline assignment: CDR1 MNHNS and CDR2 SASEGT. V lost 10 bases to trimming and J lost 6 bases, with 17 bases between them. CDR3 length: 13 amino acids. CDR3 nucleotides: TGTGCCATCAAAGCAAGGGGATGGGATACGCAGTATTTT. Translation gives CAIKARGWDTQYF.

At least ten counts were recorded for this clonotype. The genes are TRBV11-2 and TRBJ2-3, with D possibly TRBD2 on 5 matching bases. The CDR3 loop spans 16 amino acids. V lost 0 bases to trimming and J lost 0 bases, with 10 bases between them. Germline V CDR1 and CDR2: SGHAT, FQNNGV. The CDR3 sequence: CASSLEAATSTDTQYF. The CDR3 region has the DNA TGTGCCAGCAGCTTAGAAGCGGCTACTAGCACAGATACGCAGTATTTT.

The V gene is TRBV11-2, the J gene TRBJ2-1; 7 bases match TRBD2. CDR3 length equals 16 residues. Trimming took 5 bases from V and 8 from J; bases not matched to a gene: 15. Germline CDR1 reads SGHAT; CDR2 reads FQNNGV. CDR3 coding DNA: TGTGCCAGCAGCCCCCTAGTGGCGGGGGAGTACGATGAGCAGTTCTTC. Residues: CASSPLVAGEYDEQFF.

In this sample, this clonotype turned up many times. V gene TRBV24-1 combines with J gene TRBJ1-5; D might be TRBD1 (6 bases). V gave up 3 bases and J gave up 3 bases, with 14 bases separating them. The CDR3 consists of 16 residues. Per the germline V gene, CDR1 is KGHDR and CDR2 is SFDVKD. The CDR3 coding sequence is TGTGCCACCAGTGATCTCCAGGGGCCTGACAATCAGCCCCAGCATTTT. This translates into CATSDLQGPDNQPQHF.

This clonotype was detected many times. The chain uses TRBV2 and TRBJ1-4; 7 bases fit TRBD1. V lost 3 bases, J lost 6 bases, and 4 bases stayed unmatched. The CDR3 contains 14 residues. From germline, CDR1 is SNHLY and CDR2 FYNNEI. The CDR3 nucleotides read TGTGCCAGCAGTGATCGAACAGGGGATGAAAAACTGTTTTTT. This encodes CASSDRTGDEKLFF. The variable domain in full, completed from reference TRBV2 and TRBJ1-4, reads EPEVTQTPSHQVTQMGQEVILRCVPISNHLYFYWYRQILGQKVEFLVSFYNNEISEKSEIFDDQFSVERPDGSNFTLKIRSTKLEDSAMYFCASSDRTGDEKLFFGSGTQLSVL.

This clonotype came up many times. The rearrangement uses TRBV6-1 and TRBJ2-3; D unclear. This CDR3 has 16 residues. CDR1 and CDR2 from the germline V gene are MNHNS and SASEGT. The V end lost 1 base, the J end lost 6 bases, and 17 bases lay between the germline ends. The CDR3 is CASSEVGPSRPDTQYF. CDR3 bases: TGTGCCAGCAGTGAAGTTGGTCCCTCTAGGCCCGATACGCAGTATTTT.

This chain connects TRBV7-9 to TRBJ2-5, with D uncertain. CDR3 length: 13 residues. The germline V gene encodes CDR1 SEHNR and CDR2 FQNEAQ (reference sequence). With 2 bases removed from V and 5 bases from J, the gap between germline ends came to 9 bases. The CDR3 DNA follows: TGTGCCAGCAGCTTACTGGGGTTGGAGACCCAGTACTTC. This encodes CASSLLGLETQYF.

V usage is TRBV7-3 and J usage is TRBJ2-7, with no clear D. The CDR3 consists of 14 residues. CDR1 and CDR2 (germline): SGHTA, FQGTGA. Trimming cost V 4 bases and J 0 bases, with 10 bases left between them. CDR3 nucleotides: TGTGCCAGCAGCTCTATATCCAGCTCCTACGAGCAGTACTTC. Its protein is CASSSISSSYEQYF.

In regard to this clonotype: Given the absence of the conserved phenylalanine or tryptophan at the CDR3 end, a read error is likely. This chain connects TRBV12-3 or TRBV12-4 to TRBJ1-3, with D unclear. Trimming shortened V by 3 bases and J by 4 bases, and 7 bases separated the two germline ends. The CDR3 runs 13 residues. The CDR3 DNA is TGTGCCAGCAGTTTGGCCAGCGGAAACACCATATATTCT. Amino acids: CASSLASGNTIYS.

The chain is built from TRBV7-9 and TRBJ1-2; D gene uncertain. This CDR3 comprises 13 residues. From germline, CDR1 is SEHNR and CDR2 FQNEAQ (reference sequence). Trimming stripped 0 bases from V and 7 bases from J, with 9 bases between. The CDR3 coding sequence is TGTGCCAGCAGCTTAGCGGTTAGAAGTGGCTACACCTTC. Amino acids: CASSLAVRSGYTF.

The J gene is TRBJ2-7, the V gene TRBV7-8; the D gene is possibly TRBD1 (6 bases). V dropped 1 base and J dropped 2 bases, with 15 bases sitting between them. The CDR3 spans 16 residues. The germline V gene has CDR1 SGHVS and CDR2 FQNEAQ. CDR3 bases: TGTGCCAGCAGCTTAGGTTCTCGACAGGAAACCTACGAGCAGTACTTC. Translation: CASSLGSRQETYEQYF. Full variable domain (rest looked up from reference TRBV7-8 and TRBJ2-7): GAGVSQSPRYKVAKRGQDVALRCDPISGHVSLFWYQQALGQGPEFLTYFQNEAQLDKSGLPSDRFFAERPEGSVSTLKIQRTQQEDSAVYLCASSLGSRQETYEQYFGPGTRLTVT.

This clonotype was counted at least ten times. The V gene is TRBV5-1, the J gene TRBJ2-3; 9 bases match TRBD1. Unmatched junction bases numbered 8, after V lost 4 bases and J lost 14 bases. CDR1 and CDR2 from the germline V gene are SGHRS and YFSETQ. The CDR3 totals 12 residues. CDR3 sequence: CASSQSGQGSYF. The CDR3 nucleotides are TGCGCCAGCAGCCAGTCTGGACAGGGGTCGTATTTT.

This clonotype has a count of ten or more. The chain has TRBV20-1 and TRBJ1-2; D ambiguous. The length of the CDR3 is 15 residues. Trimming took 0 bases from V and 0 from J, leaving 11 bases between them. Germline CDR1 reads DFQATT; CDR2 reads SNEGSKA (reference sequence). The CDR3 nucleotides are TGCAGTGCTAGAGATCGCGACACCGCTAACTATGGCTACACCTTC. Its protein is CSARDRDTANYGYTF.

This clonotype appeared many times. This chain connects TRBV7-9 to TRBJ2-7; D unclear. V lost 3 bases and J 0 bases, leaving 9 bases between the germline ends. Per the germline V gene, CDR1 is SEHNR and CDR2 is FQNEAQ (reference sequence). The CDR3 has 14 residues. The CDR3 region has the DNA TGTGCCAGCAGCTTGGCGGCGAGCTCCTACGAGCAGTACTTC. This gives the protein CASSLAASSYEQYF.

This clonotype was detected only once. The genes are TRBV7-9 and TRBJ1-6, with no clear D. This CDR3 is built from 14 residues. The germline gives CDR1 SEHNR, CDR2 FQNEAQ (reference sequence). The germline V and J ends were trimmed by 6 bases and 8 bases, with 14 bases remaining between them. CDR3 protein: CASRSERRDSPLHF. The CDR3 nucleotides read TGTGCCAGCAGATCCGAGAGGCGCGATTCACCCCTCCACTTT.

This clonotype was counted many times. The genes are TRBV20-1 and TRBJ2-7, with D possibly matching TRBD1 (5 bases). The length of the CDR3 is 12 residues. Germline CDR1 DFQATT, CDR2 SNEGSKA (reference sequence). Between the trimmed V and J ends, which lost 1 base and 6 bases, there was a span of 10 bases. CDR3 amino acids: CSARAGQIEQYF. The CDR3 DNA reads as TGCAGTGCTAGAGCAGGGCAGATCGAGCAGTACTTC.

At least ten counts were recorded for this clonotype. The chain recombines TRBV5-1 with TRBJ1-1; D unclear. The CDR3 has 14 residues. Trimming stripped 0 bases from V and 10 bases from J, with 16 bases between. Germline loops: CDR1 SGHRS, CDR2 YFSETQ. In DNA, the CDR3 is TGCGCCAGCAGCTTGGGTAATTATGGGTACGGAGCTTTCTTT. This translates into CASSLGNYGYGAFF.

The rearrangement joins TRBV7-2 to TRBJ1-2, with D hard to call. Germline V lookup: CDR1 SGHTA, CDR2 FQGNSA. V was cut by 5 bases and J by 5 bases, with 12 bases left in between. The CDR3 runs 13 residues. This CDR3 is CASSQTSGYGYTF. The CDR3, as DNA: TGTGCCAGCAGCCAGACTAGCGGGTATGGCTACACCTTC.

The rearrangement uses TRBV7-9 and TRBJ2-2; perhaps TRBD1 as D (5 bases). This CDR3 is 13 amino acids long. The V and J ends lost 3 bases and 6 bases respectively, with 8 bases between them. In germline, CDR1 is SEHNR, CDR2 FQNEAQ (reference sequence). This CDR3 is CASSLKGAGELFF. The CDR3 coding sequence is TGTGCCAGCAGCTTGAAAGGGGCCGGGGAGCTGTTTTTT.

This chain connects TRBV6-1 to TRBJ1-4; D possibly corresponds to TRBD1 (6 bases). The CDR3 totals 15 residues. Germline CDR1 MNHNS, CDR2 SASEGT. Trimming pared 7 bases from V and 3 bases from J, leaving 15 bases between. CDR3 nucleotides: TGTGCCAGCACACCGAACAGGGTCCCTAATGAAAAACTGTTTTTT. It is translated as CASTPNRVPNEKLFF.

This clonotype was detected ten times or more. CDR3 in DNA: TGTGCCAGTAGTATATCGGGGGGCCTCTATGGTGAGCAGTACTTC. This codes for CASSISGGLYGEQYF. The rearrangement uses TRBV19 and TRBJ2-7, with D maybe TRBD2 (7 bases). V lost 2 bases and J 7 bases, leaving 18 bases between the germline ends. CDR1 LNHDA and CDR2 SQIVND come from the germline V gene (reference sequence). This CDR3 has 15 amino acids.